What follows are 15 T cell receptor beta chains derived from one specimen sequenced in a study of T cell responses to AZD1222 COVID-19 vaccine. Produced via immunoSEQ multiplex PCR; TCRdb's table is partial and in-frame only. The sample lists 150,000 to 180,000 clones, around 89% occurring once. Sequencing used peripheral blood, obtained on day 0 of AZD1222 vaccination. The receptors were sampled from an adult in good health.

This chain joins TRBV3-1 (or the pseudogene TRBV3-2) and TRBJ1-4, with 9 nucleotides matching TRBD1. This CDR3 contains 14 residues. CDR1 and CDR2 (germline): LGHDT, YNNKEL (reference sequence). V was clipped by 6 bases and J by 8 bases; unmatched bases: 7. CDR3 in amino acids: CASSRTGAGEKLFF. The CDR3 bases are TGTGCCAGCAGTCGGACAGGGGCTGGAGAAAAACTGTTTTTT.

The V call is TRBV19, the J call TRBJ2-7; D not certain. The CDR3 loop spans 14 amino acids. Trimming cost V 5 bases and J 6 bases, with 17 bases left between them. Germline lookup yields CDR1 LNHDA and CDR2 SQIVND (reference sequence). CDR3 in DNA: TGTGCCAGTAGTTCCGACCTTACAGCAGTCGAGCAGTACTTC. Protein sequence: CASSSDLTAVEQYF.

A note on this clone: One end of the junction does not line up with germline, which may come from a read error. The rearrangement uses TRBV7-9 and TRBJ2-7; D may be TRBD1 or TRBD2 (7 bases each). There are 12 residues in the CDR3. CDR1 SEHNR and CDR2 FQNEAQ come from the germline V gene (reference sequence). The CDR3 loop reads CASRGGSYEQYF. The CDR3 DNA sequence: TGTGCGAGCAGGGGGGGCTCCTACGAGCAGTACTTC.

The rearrangement joins TRBV3-1 (or the pseudogene TRBV3-2) to TRBJ2-1; possibly TRBD2 for D (6 bases). Germline V lookup: CDR1 LGHDT, CDR2 YNNKEL (reference sequence). The CDR3 is made up of 13 amino acids. The V end was cut by 1 base, the J end by 7 bases, with 8 bases between. The CDR3 region has the DNA TGTGCCAGCAGCCAAGTTCGGGGGAATGAGCAGTTCTTC. It encodes CASSQVRGNEQFF.

The chain carries TRBV5-4 and TRBJ2-5, with TRBD2 matching 7 bases. The V and J ends lost 2 bases and 4 bases, in that order; junction bases with no gene match: 8. This CDR3 contains 15 residues. In germline, CDR1 is SGHNT, CDR2 YYREEE (reference sequence). CDR3 nucleotide sequence: TGTGCCAGCAGCTTCGGGGGGAGGGGTGGAGAGACCCAGTACTTC. Residues: CASSFGGRGGETQYF.

The chain carries TRBV7-9 and TRBJ2-5, with a weak D call TRBD2 (6 bases). The CDR3 covers 14 residues. Germline loops: CDR1 SEHNR, CDR2 FQNEAQ (reference sequence). V was pared by 1 base and J by 4 bases, with 10 bases between. For the CDR3, the DNA is TGTGCCAGCAGCTTAGTTGGAGGGGTAGAGACCCAGTACTTC. Translation gives CASSLVGGVETQYF.

The rearrangement uses TRBV19 and TRBJ1-5; no firm D call. Germline CDR1 LNHDA, CDR2 SQIVND (reference sequence). CDR3 length equals 16 residues. Trimming removed 8 bases from V and 1 base from J, with 18 bases in between. The CDR3 DNA follows: TGTGCCAGTCCTGTGGCAGGCAGGAGAAGCAATCAGCCCCAGCATTTT. Its translation is CASPVAGRRSNQPQHF.

The V gene is TRBV20-1, the J gene TRBJ2-5; 8 bases are shared with TRBD2. CDR1 is DFQATT and CDR2 is SNEGSKA in the germline V gene (reference sequence). J lost 10 bases, V lost 3 bases, and 16 bases had no gene match. CDR3 length: 15 amino acids. CDR3 region: CSASPVIVRGEGQYF. CDR3 DNA sequence: TGCAGTGCTAGTCCTGTTATTGTGCGGGGGGAGGGCCAGTACTTC.

The chain couples TRBV19 to TRBJ1-3; D is unclear. V lost 5 bases, J lost 0 bases, and 11 bases lay in between. Germline V gene data show CDR1 as LNHDA and CDR2 as SQIVND (reference sequence). CDR3 length: 15 residues. CDR3 DNA sequence: TGTGCCAGTAGTCGCTTCCAGAGCTCTGGAAACACCATATATTTT. This encodes CASSRFQSSGNTIYF.

V is TRBV6-5 and J is TRBJ1-4; unclear D gene. Germline values: CDR1 MNHEY, CDR2 SVGAGI. The CDR3 is 13 residues long. Between the trimmed V and J ends, which lost 5 bases and 8 bases, there was a span of 12 bases. The CDR3 here is CASSREIREKLFF. The CDR3 DNA sequence: TGTGCCAGCAGTAGAGAAATTCGGGAAAAACTGTTTTTT.

The chain carries TRBV5-8 and TRBJ2-5, with 7 positions matching TRBD1. Per the germline V gene, CDR1 is SGHTS and CDR2 is YDEGEE. This CDR3 spans 14 amino acids. The junction had 3 bases not matched to a gene; V was cut back by 3 bases and J by 1 base. Here the CDR3 DNA reads TGTGCCAGCAGCTGGAGGACAGGCCAAGAGACCCAGTACTTC. This gives the protein CASSWRTGQETQYF.

The chain combines TRBV10-3 with TRBJ1-1, with TRBD1 matching over 7 bases. Germline V gene lookup returns CDR1 ENHRY and CDR2 SYGVKD. Trimming removed 3 bases from V and 3 bases from J; junction bases left unmatched: 4. CDR3 length equals 14 residues. The DNA of the CDR3 is TGTGCCATCAGTGAAGGCCAGGGGGACACTGAAGCTTTCTTT. Protein product: CAISEGQGDTEAFF.

The chain links TRBV9 to TRBJ1-2; 8 nucleotides align to TRBD1. The CDR3 totals 14 residues. The J segment lost 6 bases and the V segment lost 3 bases, leaving 7 bases of the junction unmatched. Germline V gives CDR1 SGDLS, CDR2 YYNGEE. The CDR3 loop reads CASSGGQVHDGYTF. In nucleotides, the CDR3 is TGTGCCAGCAGCGGGGGACAGGTCCACGATGGCTACACCTTC. Complete variable domain (other parts from reference TRBV9 and TRBJ1-2): DSGVTQTPKHLITATGQRVTLRCSPRSGDLSVYWYQQSLDQGLQFLIQYYNGEERAKGNILERFSAQQFPDLHSELNLSSLELGDSALYFCASSGGQVHDGYTFGSGTRLTVV.

The gene calls are TRBV6-2 or TRBV6-3 and TRBJ1-1, with D uncertain. This CDR3 is 13 amino acids long. Germline CDR1 is MNHEY and CDR2 is SVGEGT. V was cut by 1 base and J by 5 bases, with 8 bases left in between. CDR3 bases: TGTGCCAGCAGTTACTTCGGGTGGACTGAAGCTTTCTTT. Amino acids: CASSYFGWTEAFF.

The CDR3 loop reads CASSPKFGTGYPEQYF. CDR3 nucleotides: TGCGCCAGCAGCCCTAAGTTCGGGACAGGATACCCCGAGCAGTACTTC. V and J are TRBV5-1 and TRBJ2-7, with 8 bases that match TRBD1. Germline CDR1 reads SGHRS; CDR2 reads YFSETQ. V was clipped by 4 bases and J by 6 bases; unmatched bases: 15. This CDR3 is 16 amino acids long.